This TCR beta chain comes out of a study of blood T cell repertoires in COVID-19. Turning to the study itself: Acute and convalescent COVID-19 specimens originated in the United States, Italy and Spain.

Original data processing: Estimation of nucleated cell counts was performed using reference gene primer amplification. Repertoires were generated with immunoSEQ multiplex PCR, while TCRdb's copy carries only in-frame clones and drops some. D and trimming come from the DNA, and the V and J calls and clone size come from that table. The sample holds roughly 30,000 clones, approximately 88% seen once. This clone was counted a single time. Germline V lookup: CDR1 SGHVS, CDR2 FQNEAQ. V was clipped by 7 bases and J by 6 bases, with 16 bases between them. The CDR3 contains 14 residues. This chain links TRBV7-8 with TRBJ1-5; D is ambiguous. The sample was peripheral blood. This sequence originates from a human donor in a cohort sampled during active COVID-19. This chain's CDR3 is CASTEAVEGQPQHF. CDR3 sequence (DNA): TGTGCCAGCACAGAGGCGGTGGAGGGTCAGCCCCAGCATTTT. The full variable domain, in which reference TRBV7-8 and TRBJ1-5 provide the parts outside the CDR3, is GAGVSQSPRYKVAKRGQDVALRCDPISGHVSLFWYQQALGQGPEFLTYFQNEAQLDKSGLPSDRFFAERPEGSVSTLKIQRTQQEDSAVYLCASTEAVEGQPQHFGDGTRLSIL.